These T cell receptor beta chains were read from a single sample in a study of cytomegalovirus exposure and HLA in healthy donors. Sequenced by immunoSEQ multiplex PCR; TCRdb stores in-frame clones only, minus some. This sample contains more than 95,000 clones. Material: PBMCs. Source of these receptors: a man aged 25-45 years in good health and CMV-seronegative. The CDR3 runs from the conserved cysteine through the conserved F or W. The order of the fields is D gene, J gene, V gene, CDR3 protein, CDR3 DNA. A D gene is named only where the DNA matches it firmly.

TRBD2,TRBJ2-1,TRBV19,CASSPPGRLAGRLRGNEQFF,TGTGCCAGTAGCCCGCCAGGGAGACTAGCGGGAAGACTTCGTGGCAATGAGCAGTTCTTC
TRBD2,TRBJ2-7,TRBV7-3,CASSWTSGSSYEQYF,TGTGCCAGCAGCTGGACTAGCGGGAGTTCCTACGAGCAGTACTTC
TRBD2,TRBJ2-2,TRBV29-1,CSARGLAGSAGELFF,TGCAGCGCCCGGGGACTAGCGGGATCGGCCGGGGAGCTGTTTTTT
TRBD1,TRBJ2-7,TRBV5-1,CASSYDRGRDEQYF,TGCGCCAGCAGCTACGACAGGGGACGGGACGAGCAGTACTTC
NA,TRBJ1-4,TRBV15,CATSGGPNEKLFF,TGTGCCACCTCCGGGGGTCCTAATGAAAAACTGTTTTTT
NA,TRBJ2-7,TRBV7-9,CASSSRTAAYEQYF,TGTGCCAGCAGCTCCCGGACTGCGGCCTACGAGCAGTACTTC
NA,TRBJ1-1,TRBV6-6,CASTAGILGVNTEAFF,TGTGCCAGCACCGCAGGGATTCTAGGGGTGAACACTGAAGCTTTCTTT
TRBD1,TRBJ1-5,TRBV6-6,CASSPRQGQVYQPQHF,TGTGCCAGCAGCCCTCGACAGGGCCAGGTGTACCAGCCCCAGCATTTT
NA,TRBJ1-1,TRBV4-3,CASSQEFWSNTEAFF,TGCGCCAGCAGCCAAGAATTCTGGAGCAACACTGAAGCTTTCTTT
NA,TRBJ2-5,TRBV7-8,CASSRGIETQYF,TGTGCCAGCAGCCGGGGGATCGAGACCCAGTACTTC
TRBD1,TRBJ1-2,TRBV5-1,CASSPDRGQGGYTF,TGCGCCAGCAGCCCAGACAGGGGGCAGGGGGGCTACACCTTC
NA,TRBJ2-7,TRBV6-1,CASRPLAESSYEQYF,TGTGCCAGCAGACCTTTAGCGGAAAGCTCCTACGAGCAGTACTTC
TRBD1,TRBJ1-5,TRBV9,CASSVDGQGNQPQHF,TGTGCCAGCAGCGTAGACGGACAGGGTAATCAGCCCCAGCATTTT
NA,TRBJ2-5,TRBV5-6,CASSFSRDSETQYF,TGTGCCAGCAGCTTCTCAAGGGACTCGGAGACCCAGTACTTC
NA,TRBJ2-2,TRBV7-2,CASSLVIEGAGTGELFF,TGTGCCAGCAGCTTAGTAATCGAGGGGGCGGGAACCGGGGAGCTGTTTTTT
TRBD2,TRBJ2-1,TRBV28,CASSPSGWEQFF,TGTGCCAGCAGTCCTAGCGGTTGGGAGCAGTTCTTC
TRBD2,TRBJ2-3,TRBV6-5,CASSSNRLADTQYF,TGTGCCAGCAGTTCCAACCGACTAGCTGATACGCAGTATTTT
TRBD2,TRBJ2-1,TRBV9,CASSVVSGGEQFF,TGTGCCAGCAGCGTAGTTTCGGGGGGTGAGCAGTTCTTC
NA,TRBJ1-4,TRBV5-6,CASSQDFEGEKLFF,TGTGCCAGCAGCCAGGACTTCGAAGGAGAAAAACTGTTTTTT
NA,TRBJ1-5,TRBV5-1,CASSVDSQSNQPQHF,TGCGCCAGCAGCGTCGACAGCCAGAGCAATCAGCCCCAGCATTTT
NA,TRBJ1-6,TRBV11-2,CASSLEQQDSPLHF,TGTGCCAGCAGCTTAGAACAGCAGGATTCACCCCTCCACTTT
NA,TRBJ2-7,TRBV19,CASIVVAELYEQYF,TGTGCCAGCATCGTGGTAGCGGAGCTCTACGAGCAGTACTTC
TRBD1,TRBJ2-3,TRBV2,CASRAGQGALPSTDTQYF,TGTGCCAGCAGGGCGGGACAGGGGGCGTTACCTAGCACAGATACGCAGTATTTT
NA,TRBJ2-5,TRBV28,CASSPQGQETQYF,TGTGCCAGCAGCCCCCAGGGCCAAGAGACCCAGTACTTC
TRBD1,TRBJ1-6,TRBV6-1,CASSEGRGQGNSPLHF,TGTGCCAGCAGTGAAGGTCGCGGACAGGGGAATTCACCCCTCCACTTT
TRBD1,TRBJ1-4,TRBV10-3,CAISEDRDSDEKLFF,TGTGCCATCAGTGAAGACCGGGACAGCGACGAAAAACTGTTTTTT
TRBD2,TRBJ2-7,TRBV5-6,CASSFGREGTLGSEQYF,TGTGCCAGCAGCTTCGGACGGGAGGGGACCCTAGGATCCGAGCAGTACTTC
TRBD1,TRBJ1-1,TRBV7-2,CASSLEVQGSQAEAFF,TGTGCCAGCAGCTTAGAGGTACAGGGGTCTCAAGCTGAAGCTTTCTTT
TRBD2,TRBJ2-5,TRBV5-1,CASSLVSGTSETQYF,TGCGCCAGCAGCTTGGTTAGCGGGACCTCAGAGACCCAGTACTTC
NA,TRBJ1-5,TRBV7-2,CASSRGTPGVDQPQHF,TGTGCCAGCAGCCGAGGGACTCCTGGGGTGGATCAGCCCCAGCATTTT
NA,TRBJ1-5,TRBV30,CAWGHQGGQPQHF,TGTGCCTGGGGACATCAGGGCGGTCAGCCCCAGCATTTT
NA,TRBJ2-5,TRBV5-1,CASRSVPGTQETQYF,TGCGCCAGCAGGTCCGTCCCGGGAACCCAAGAGACCCAGTACTTC
NA,TRBJ1-4,TRBV29-1,CSVDSGTMDEKLFF,TGCAGCGTTGACTCGGGAACCATGGATGAAAAACTGTTTTTT
TRBD2,TRBJ2-3,TRBV13,CASSFGTSLADTQYF,TGTGCCAGCAGCTTCGGGACTAGCCTTGCAGATACGCAGTATTTT
NA,TRBJ2-3,TRBV7-8,CASSLRGYEDTQYF,TGTGCCAGCAGCTTACGGGGGTACGAAGATACGCAGTATTTT
TRBD1,TRBJ1-5,TRBV29-1,CSVEDPRGSNQPQHF,TGCAGCGTTGAAGATCCCAGGGGGAGCAATCAGCCCCAGCATTTT
NA,TRBJ2-7,TRBV6-6,CASSFAQTYEQYF,TGTGCCAGCAGTTTCGCACAGACCTACGAGCAGTACTTC
NA,TRBJ2-7,TRBV28,CASSTGQGYEQYF,TGTGCCAGCAGCACGGGACAAGGCTACGAGCAGTACTTC
TRBD2,TRBJ2-1,TRBV19,CASSLTSGYNEQFF,TGTGCCAGTTCCCTGACTAGCGGTTACAATGAGCAGTTCTTC
NA,TRBJ1-6,TRBV6-5,CASSPRGDSPLHF,TGTGCCAGCAGCCCTCGGGGTGATTCACCCCTCCACTTT
NA,TRBJ2-1,TRBV9,CASSVGVPNYNEQFF,TGTGCCAGCAGCGTAGGAGTTCCGAATTACAATGAGCAGTTCTTC